This T cell receptor beta chain stems from a study of T-cell memory formation after mild COVID-19. Looked up from germline, CDR1 is SEHNR and CDR2 is FQNEAQ (reference sequence). This CDR3 comprises 11 residues. Trimming pared 8 bases from V and 4 bases from J, leaving 8 bases between. From 5'RACE with constant-segment primers came TCR alpha and TCR beta cDNA libraries that carried sample barcodes and UMIs. TCRdb itself ran the 5' RACE reads through MiXCR, one entry per CDR3 protein. The table includes 400,000 to 500,000 distinct CDR3 sequences, approximately 24% detected once. This TCR derives from an adult woman who had mild COVID-19 (a few samples of this study predate the infection). Cell type and time point are not known. V gene TRBV7-9 combines with J gene TRBJ1-2, with D unresolved. The sequencing sample was made of PBMCs or a T cell subset sorted from them (not recorded which). The CDR3 loop reads CASEVTYGYTF. The CDR3 nucleotides read TGTGCCAGCGAGGTTACCTATGGCTACACCTTC. Combining the CDR3 with reference TRBV7-9 and TRBJ1-2 gives the whole variable domain DTGVSQNPRHKITKRGQNVTFRCDPISEHNRLYWYRQTLGQGPEFLTYFQNEAQLEKSRLLSDRFSAERPKGSFSTLEIQRTEQGDSAMYLCASEVTYGYTFGSGTRLTVV.